This entry is about one T cell receptor beta chain. Its antigen target is currently unknown. No per-base quality is available; no much larger clone lies one base away. V drops 0 bases and J drops 8 bases, leaving 16 bases in between. The CDR3 holds 15 amino acids from the cysteine to the phenylalanine. Left in the record is the CDR3 DNA by itself, 45 bases read in frame from the first base. CDR1 and CDR2 are read off the germline V gene (reference sequence) as DFQATT and SNEGSKA. This record belongs to a study of blood T cells in healthy people across ages (dated by TCRdb to the mid-2010s). Regarding the complete study: In model experiments, template switching captured about one uniquely barcoded TCR beta cDNA molecule for every two T cells. Using deep sequencing normalized with unique cDNA molecular identifiers, the study measured how TCR beta repertoire diversity changes with age. The donors were split into four age groups: young (average approximately 16 years), middle-aged (roughly 39), aged (roughly 68) and long-lived (over 75). Donors of different ages were randomly distributed across sequencing lanes to avoid experimental bias. The study analyzed two additional independent replicas of 1 million unique cDNA reads from the same blood draw for two donors, one aged 18 to 30 and one aged 80 or older. Here is what the overall study found, with its caveats: Because the CMV infection status of the donors was unknown, age-related changes in expanded clonotypes may potentially have been confounded. Compared with the aged group, the long-lived group had more naive CD4+ T cells, fewer expanded clones and increased TCR diversity, suggesting age selection. As age increased, observed TCR beta diversity per million T cells dropped in a roughly linear way, and a significant reduction was already evident by age about 36. The percentage of naive T cells measured by flow cytometry correlated strongly with observed TCR beta diversity. Because profiling used bulk unsorted PBMCs, naive and antigen-experienced compartments could not be compared conclusively. Estimates of total diversity based on one million sequenced T cells were considered lower bounds and underestimates.

The donors were 40 or so Caucasian individuals from Russia, aged roughly 6 to 100 years, who were systemically healthy. Approximately 9.7 milliliters of peripheral blood were drawn from each donor into EDTA-treated Vacutainer tubes. Ficoll-Paque density-gradient centrifugation was used to isolate PBMCs, with at least 6.5 million per sample. Trizol reagent was used to extract total RNA from the PBMCs, yielding at least 6 micrograms per sample. For every donor, an aliquot of PBMCs went through flow cytometry to measure the percentages of naive CD45RAhigh/CD27high T cells. The receptor library was made with 5' RACE. Sequencing relied on an Illumina HiSeq 2500. The second PCR ran for about 7 to 11 cycles and used a J-beta primer mix along with a sample-barcoded 5' primer. A unique molecular identifier was introduced onto each TCR beta cDNA molecule by a template-switch 5' adaptor carrying 12 random nucleotides. Each sample yielded at least 2.5 million CDR3-containing paired-end reads. First-strand cDNA was synthesized from all RNA with the Mint cDNA synthesis kit, primed by a TRBC-specific oligonucleotide. All cDNA was treated with uracil-DNA glycosylase and then went through a first 18-cycle PCR with the universal primers M1SS and BC2_uni_R. For the original study's pipeline: Each sample was normalized by randomly selecting 1 million high-quality reads, each carrying a distinct molecular identifier. Instead of being binned into consensus sequences, reads with shared molecular identifiers were discarded. MiTCR, run with a Q25 quality threshold and the strictest error-elimination algorithm, handled CDR3 identification, clonotype clustering and error correction. A nonparametric unseen species model using Euler transformation provided a lower-bound estimate of total TCR beta diversity. The public reads were reanalyzed by TCRdb: fastp trimming at Q25, MiXCR alignment, in-frame beta chains only. Every CDR3 protein is listed once, alongside the most common genes and DNA of its rows. TCRdb's processing, not the study's, gives the V and J calls here. This sample has about 680,000 distinct CDR3 sequences in its table, and 45% to 50% of those were observed once. The leading ten clones occupy roughly 30% of the sample.

This sequence uses TRBV20-1 and TRBJ1-4, and possibly TRBD1, on 6 matching bases. Sequenced input: blood. The receptor was derived from a woman aged 55-69 years in good health. CDR3 reads: CSARDPGHEGEKLFF. In nucleotides, the sequence is TGCAGTGCTAGAGACCCGGGACATGAGGGCGAAAAACTGTTTTTT.